The 22 T cell receptor beta chains reported below all come from one sample, sequenced in a study of T cell responses to AZD1222 COVID-19 vaccine. Produced via immunoSEQ multiplex PCR; TCRdb's table is partial and in-frame only. The table has some 150,000 clones, 90% to 95% seen once. Sequencing used peripheral blood, obtained on day 0 of AZD1222 vaccination. The origin of the receptors is an adult in good health.

This sequence joins TRBV10-3 and TRBJ1-1, with TRBD1 matching 10 bases. V shed 4 bases and J 1 base; nucleotides not matched to a gene: 9. Germline V gene lookup returns CDR1 ENHRY and CDR2 SYGVKD. The CDR3 has 17 residues. For the CDR3, the DNA is TGTGCCATCAGTGGGTGGACAGGGGGTCCGGCGAACACTGAAGCTTTCTTT. Amino acid sequence: CAISGWTGGPANTEAFF.

V and J are TRBV5-6 and TRBJ2-1; D gene unclear. Germline V gives CDR1 SGHDT, CDR2 YYEEEE. CDR3 length equals 15 residues. V shed 6 bases and J shed 0 bases, with 13 bases lying between them. The CDR3 sequence: CASTLGRSSYNEQFF. DNA for the CDR3: TGTGCCAGCACCCTAGGCAGGAGCTCCTACAATGAGCAGTTCTTC.

In DNA, the CDR3 is TGTGCCAGCAGCTTGATGGCGGAAAACATTCAGTACTTC. Protein product: CASSLMAENIQYF. This chain links TRBV5-6 with TRBJ2-4; D not certain. The germline gives CDR1 SGHDT, CDR2 YYEEEE. There are 13 residues in the CDR3. Trimming cost V 1 base and J 5 bases, with 7 bases left between them.

This rearrangement joins TRBV19 to TRBJ2-3; D remains unclear. V gave up 1 base and J gave up 0 bases, with 8 bases separating them. The germline gives CDR1 LNHDA, CDR2 SQIVND (reference sequence). The CDR3 contains 15 residues. The CDR3 reads CASSIGTLSTDTQYF. The CDR3 bases are TGTGCCAGTAGTATAGGAACTCTAAGCACAGATACGCAGTATTTT.

The CDR3 spells CASSNNAGAIYNEQFF. DNA of the CDR3: TGTGCCAGCAGCAATAACGCGGGGGCCATATACAATGAGCAGTTCTTC. This rearrangement joins TRBV9 to TRBJ2-1; tentatively, D is TRBD2 (7 bases). The germline CDR1 and CDR2 sequences are SGDLS and YYNGEE. This CDR3 has 16 amino acids. The V gene lost 4 bases and the J gene lost 4 bases, with 18 bases spanning the gap.

This rearrangement joins TRBV7-9 to TRBJ2-5; perhaps TRBD1 as D (8 bases). This CDR3 spans 13 amino acids. The germline CDR1 and CDR2 sequences are SEHNR and FQNEAQ (reference sequence). Trimming took off 2 bases at V and 7 bases at J, with 11 bases between the two ends. The CDR3: CASSLNRGGTQYF. The CDR3 region has the DNA TGTGCCAGCAGCTTAAACAGGGGGGGGACCCAGTACTTC.

V gene TRBV20-1 combines with J gene TRBJ1-1, with D tentatively TRBD1 (5 bases). The CDR3 is 11 amino acids. Trimming shortened V by 5 bases and J by 4 bases, and 8 bases separated the two germline ends. The germline V gene has CDR1 DFQATT and CDR2 SNEGSKA (reference sequence). The CDR3 DNA sequence: TGCAGTGCTCGGGGGGTCACTGAAGCTTTCTTT. Translated, it gives CSARGVTEAFF.

The CDR3 loop is CASRVAELNNYGYTF. The CDR3 nucleotides read TGTGCCAGTAGAGTTGCAGAGCTTAATAACTATGGCTACACCTTC. This chain uses TRBV19 with TRBJ1-2; D not certain. Trimming took off 6 bases at V and 1 base at J, with 15 bases between the two ends. CDR3 size: 15 residues. Germline V gives CDR1 LNHDA, CDR2 SQIVND (reference sequence).

The chain uses TRBV30 and TRBJ1-3, with 9 bases fitting TRBD1. The V gene end was trimmed by 3 bases and the J gene end by 1 base; junction bases not matched to a gene: 7. Germline lookup yields CDR1 GTSNPN and CDR2 SVGIG (reference sequence). This CDR3 spans 16 amino acids. CDR3 residues: CAWRAQGAISGNTIYF. The CDR3 bases are TGTGCCTGGAGGGCACAGGGGGCGATTTCTGGAAACACCATATATTTT.

The chain carries TRBV5-1 and TRBJ2-3; possibly TRBD2 for D (6 bases). Germline assignment: CDR1 SGHRS and CDR2 YFSETQ. This CDR3 has 15 residues. The V end was cut by 4 bases, the J end by 2 bases, with 14 bases between. The CDR3 protein is CASSPWDFSTDTQYF. CDR3 sequence (DNA): TGCGCCAGCAGCCCTTGGGACTTTTCCACAGATACGCAGTATTTT.

The chain uses TRBV2 and TRBJ1-6; 8 nucleotides match TRBD1. From germline, CDR1 is SNHLY and CDR2 FYNNEI. The J segment lost 7 bases and the V segment lost 5 bases, leaving 10 bases of the junction unmatched. There are 16 residues in the CDR3. The DNA of the CDR3 is TGTGCCAGCAGTCCTTCCCCGGACAGGGCCAATTCACCCCTCCACTTT. It translates to CASSPSPDRANSPLHF. The full variable domain, with the rest looked up from reference TRBV2 and TRBJ1-6, is EPEVTQTPSHQVTQMGQEVILRCVPISNHLYFYWYRQILGQKVEFLVSFYNNEISEKSEIFDDQFSVERPDGSNFTLKIRSTKLEDSAMYFCASSPSPDRANSPLHFGNGTRLTVT.

The rearrangement links TRBV6-5 to TRBJ1-4; 7 bases map to TRBD1. Germline assignment: CDR1 MNHEY and CDR2 SVGAGI. After removal of 6 bases from V and 4 bases from J, the junction contained 5 bases not matched to a gene. The CDR3 consists of 14 residues. The CDR3 DNA reads as TGTGCCAGCAGAGGGACAGCCTTTAATGAAAAACTGTTTTTT. Its translation is CASRGTAFNEKLFF.

This chain links TRBV5-8 with TRBJ1-1; weak D call: TRBD1 (5 bases). Trimming took 4 bases from V and 0 from J, leaving 10 bases between them. CDR1 SGHTS and CDR2 YDEGEE come from the germline V gene. CDR3 length: 14 amino acids. In DNA form, the CDR3 reads TGTGCCAGCAGCATTCCAGGGATGAACACTGAAGCTTTCTTT. Protein sequence: CASSIPGMNTEAFF.

The chain has TRBV9 and TRBJ1-1; TRBD1 is a possible D gene (5 bases). CDR1 and CDR2 from the germline V gene are SGDLS and YYNGEE. Deletions cut 3 bases from V and 5 bases from J, with 14 bases between. The CDR3 is 14 residues long. CDR3 nucleotide sequence: TGTGCCAGCAGCGAGATTGGGACCCGAACTGAAGCTTTCTTT. This gives the protein CASSEIGTRTEAFF. The whole variable domain, filled in from reference TRBV9 and TRBJ1-1, reads DSGVTQTPKHLITATGQRVTLRCSPRSGDLSVYWYQQSLDQGLQFLIQYYNGEERAKGNILERFSAQQFPDLHSELNLSSLELGDSALYFCASSEIGTRTEAFFGQGTRLTVV.

The rearrangement joins TRBV7-9 to TRBJ2-2; 13 bases are shared with TRBD2. Germline assignment: CDR1 SEHNR and CDR2 FQNEAQ (reference sequence). V dropped 1 base and J dropped 4; count of bases not matched to a gene: 9. This CDR3 spans 19 amino acids. DNA for the CDR3: TGTGCCAGCAGCTTAGGAAGACTAGCGGGGGGCCGGGGCACCGGGGAGCTGTTTTTT. This translates into CASSLGRLAGGRGTGELFF.

This clone has just a few counts. J is TRBJ1-4 and V is TRBV7-9; TRBD1 might be the D (5 bases). The CDR3 contains 14 residues. The germline gives CDR1 SEHNR, CDR2 FQNEAQ (reference sequence). V dropped 3 bases and J dropped 0 bases, with 5 bases sitting between them. For the CDR3, the DNA is TGTGCCAGCAGCTTGACAGCAACTAATGAAAAACTGTTTTTT. Amino acids: CASSLTATNEKLFF.

This chain uses TRBV7-2 with TRBJ1-6; D not resolved. This CDR3 contains 16 residues. Germline CDR1 and CDR2: SGHTA and FQGNSA. Deletions cut 5 bases from V and 7 bases from J, with 18 bases between. The CDR3 spells CASSIPGARINSPLHF. CDR3 in DNA: TGTGCCAGCAGCATACCAGGTGCCCGTATCAATTCACCCCTCCACTTT. Using reference TRBV7-2 and TRBJ1-6 for the parts outside the CDR3, the full variable domain is GAGVSQSPSNKVTEKGKDVELRCDPISGHTALYWYRQSLGQGLEFLIYFQGNSAPDKSGLPSDRFSAERTGGSVSTLTIQRTQQEDSAVYLCASSIPGARINSPLHFGNGTRLTVT.

The genes are TRBV6-5 and TRBJ2-7, with 8 bases aligning to TRBD2. CDR1 is MNHEY and CDR2 is SVGAGI in the germline V gene. V gave up 4 bases and J gave up 9 bases; unmatched junction bases: 8. The CDR3 loop spans 13 amino acids. CDR3 DNA: TGTGCCAGCAGTTCCACCCCTGCGGGGGGGCAGTACTTC. It specifies CASSSTPAGGQYF.

CDR3 residues: CASSLDSISGNTIYF. In nucleotides, the CDR3 is TGTGCCAGCAGCTTGGACAGTATCTCTGGAAACACCATATATTTT. The rearrangement uses TRBV5-4 and TRBJ1-3; D gene ambiguous. V was clipped by 0 bases and J by 0 bases, with 7 bases between them. Per germline, CDR1 SGHNT and CDR2 YYREEE (reference sequence). This CDR3 has 15 amino acids.

The gene calls are TRBV5-4 and TRBJ2-7, with TRBD2 matching 7 bases. Germline loops: CDR1 SGHNT, CDR2 YYREEE (reference sequence). This CDR3 is built from 17 residues. Trimming cost V 4 bases and J 0 bases; bases outside gene matches: 13. This CDR3 reads CASSPTASGRSSYEQYF. CDR3 nucleotide sequence: TGTGCCAGCAGCCCCACAGCTAGCGGAAGGAGCTCCTACGAGCAGTACTTC.

The V gene is TRBV4-1, the J gene TRBJ1-3, with D maybe TRBD1 (5 bases). Deletions cut 6 bases from V and 0 bases from J, with 27 bases between. The germline V gene encodes CDR1 MGHRA and CDR2 YSYEKL. CDR3 length equals 20 residues. The CDR3 spells CASSLFETAIPSNSGNTIYF. The CDR3 nucleotides read TGCGCCAGCAGTCTTTTTGAGACAGCCATTCCTTCTAACTCTGGAAACACCATATATTTT.

V is TRBV27 and J is TRBJ1-5; TRBD1 is a possible D gene (6 bases). Germline V gene sequence: CDR1 MNHEY, CDR2 SMNVEV (reference sequence). Trimming stripped 0 bases from V and 7 bases from J, with 16 bases between. The CDR3 has 16 amino acids. The CDR3 loop is CASSLSLPGARQPQHF. In DNA form, the CDR3 reads TGTGCCAGCAGTTTATCTTTACCAGGGGCTCGGCAGCCCCAGCATTTT.